This record covers a single T cell receptor beta chain. The antigen remains unidentified. Stated treatment: some 20 received Ad26.COV2.S at low or high dose, single or two shots; 5 received placebo; per-sample allocation not given. Specimens were obtained on day 63 following the first vaccine or placebo injection. The ends were cut back, 4 bases at V and 5 bases at J, with 17 bases in the middle. Germline-derived CDR1 and CDR2 are SGHVS and FNYEAQ. The CDR3 contains 15 residues. The sample belongs to a study of Ad26.COV2.S vaccination and SARS-CoV-2 variants. The overall study: Ad26.COV2.S shots went into the muscle once or twice, 56 days apart.

The data were produced by immunoSEQ multiplex PCR, yet TCRdb's version contains in-frame clones alone and is incomplete. The sample lists 300,000 to 350,000 clones, roughly 90% occurring once. General study results and limits: Among vaccine recipients, spike-specific TCR breadth exceeded that of placebo recipients.

V and J are TRBV7-6 and TRBJ1-1, with D possibly being TRBD1 (6 bases). The source was peripheral blood, collected in a trial of Ad26.COV2.S vaccine versus placebo. The sequence came from a person between 18 and 59 years old who received the Ad26.COV2.S COVID-19 vaccine or a placebo. The CDR3 is CASSSYRALGTEAFF. As DNA, the CDR3 is TGTGCCAGCAGCTCGTACAGGGCGTTGGGTACTGAAGCTTTCTTT.